This T cell receptor beta chain was sequenced during a study of shared clonotypes between healthy human individuals. This clone has only one observation. Study donors comprised healthy, HIV-negative adults devoid of recent acute infection or vaccination. Germline CDR1 SEHNR, CDR2 FQNEAQ (reference sequence). V shed 1 base, J shed 1 base, and the junction held 9 bases outside the gene matches. The CDR3 runs to 19 residues. The protocol was immunoSEQ multiplex PCR, while the TCRdb copy is restricted to in-frame clones and leaves out a portion. The data contain some 2 million clones, about 95% of them seen just once; the ten biggest clones take up approximately 0.13%.

The V call is TRBV7-9, the J call TRBJ1-5; TRBD1 matches at 11 bases. This receptor was obtained from a man between 18 and 35 years old in good health. The sequenced sample consisted of naive CD4+ T cells sorted from blood. Described subset: CD45RA+ positively selected. CDR3 DNA sequence: TGTGCCAGCAGCTTAGGGACCGGGACAGGGGGGATGAGCAATCAGCCCCAGCATTTT. This codes for CASSLGTGTGGMSNQPQHF. Full variable domain (outside the CDR3, taken from reference TRBV7-9 and TRBJ1-5): DTGVSQNPRHKITKRGQNVTFRCDPISEHNRLYWYRQTLGQGPEFLTYFQNEAQLEKSRLLSDRFSAERPKGSFSTLEIQRTEQGDSAMYLCASSLGTGTGGMSNQPQHFGDGTRLSIL.